The clone carrying this T cell receptor (beta chain) was counted between two and nine times. Its antigen is currently unknown. The CDR3 runs 13 residues. The V gene lost 5 bases and the J gene lost 5 bases, with 12 bases spanning the gap. These data are taken from a study of T-cell memory formation after mild COVID-19. Overall study context: Largely donor-specific TCR clusters were found.

Study findings and constraints: Some responding clones appeared in pre-infection memory, suggesting cross-reactive memory joined. Contracting clones, day 15 to 85, had balanced CD4/CD8, and later expanders favored CD4+.

5'RACE with constant-segment primers built TCRalpha and TCRbeta cDNA libraries with UMIs. TCRdb passed the 5' RACE reads through MiXCR, listing each CDR3 protein once. The table has about 340,000 distinct CDR3 sequences, roughly 13% seen once. This TCR derives from a man between 18 and 35 years old who had mild COVID-19 (a few samples of this study predate the infection). Cell type and time point are not known. Sequencing input: PBMCs or a T cell subset sorted from them (not recorded which). The chain links TRBV12-3 or TRBV12-4 to TRBJ2-5; D might be TRBD1 or TRBD2, each matching 5 bases. DNA for the CDR3: TGTGCCAGCAGTATGTGGGGGATGGAGACCCAGTACTTC. Translation: CASSMWGMETQYF.